These 29 T cell receptor beta chains originate from one sample sequenced in a study of cytomegalovirus exposure and HLA in healthy donors. Both 60 Vbeta primers and 13 Jbeta primers went into the PCR. The assay was immunoSEQ multiplex PCR, and TCRdb's table has in-frame clones only and misses some. The table includes 300,000 or so clones, just under 85% detected once. The specimen sequenced was PBMCs. These receptors originate from a woman in her thirties or forties in good health and CMV-seropositive.

The V and J genes are TRBV6-5 and TRBJ2-3, with 11 bases matching TRBD1. V shed 5 bases, J shed 2 bases, and the junction held 0 bases outside the gene matches. The length of the CDR3 is 14 residues. CDR1 is MNHEY and CDR2 is SVGAGI in the germline V gene. CDR3 bases: TGTGCCAGCAGTGGACAGGGGGCCACAGATACGCAGTATTTT. This translates into CASSGQGATDTQYF.

V and J are TRBV7-3 and TRBJ2-2; D is uncertain. V gave up 4 bases and J gave up 6 bases, with 6 bases separating them. CDR3 length: 12 residues. Germline lookup yields CDR1 SGHTA and CDR2 FQGTGA. The CDR3 region is CASSSYPGELFF. The CDR3 DNA sequence: TGTGCCAGCAGCTCCTACCCCGGGGAGCTGTTTTTT.

Regarding this clone: The junction departs from the called germline gene at one end, perhaps through a read error. The chain couples TRBV18 to TRBJ2-2; weak D call: TRBD1 (6 bases). The germline gives CDR1 KGHSH, CDR2 LQKENI. The length of the CDR3 is 16 residues. The CDR3 DNA reads TGTGCCAGCTCCCCACCCCTGGGGGCGGACACCGGGGAGCTGTTTTTT. This translates into CASSPPLGADTGELFF.

This sequence joins TRBV6-4 and TRBJ1-5, with D possibly TRBD1 on 6 matching bases. The CDR3 has 16 residues. V was clipped by 8 bases and J by 7 bases, with 24 bases between them. CDR1 MRHNA and CDR2 SNTAGT come from the germline V gene. In nucleotides, the CDR3 is TGTGCCAGCCCCAAGCCCTACAGGGTGAGAGAACAGCCCCAGCATTTT. This sequence encodes CASPKPYRVREQPQHF.

The J gene is TRBJ1-2, the V gene TRBV19; 7 nucleotides agree with TRBD1. This CDR3 spans 14 amino acids. Looked up from germline, CDR1 is LNHDA and CDR2 is SQIVND (reference sequence). Trimming took 4 bases from V and 4 from J; bases not matched to a gene: 6. CDR3 sequence reads: CASSTRDSFYGYTF. In nucleotides, the CDR3 is TGTGCCAGTAGTACACGGGACAGTTTCTATGGCTACACCTTC.

The chain has TRBV5-6 and TRBJ2-7; D is perhaps TRBD2 (6 bases). CDR1 is SGHDT, CDR2 YYEEEE, per germline. This CDR3 has 18 residues. V was shortened by 3 bases and J by 1 base, with 23 bases between the two germline ends. The CDR3 loop reads CASSSWWGVRDGSYEQYF. The CDR3 coding sequence is TGTGCCAGCAGCTCTTGGTGGGGGGTGAGGGACGGTTCCTACGAGCAGTACTTC.

The J gene is TRBJ2-1, the V gene TRBV6-5; 9 nucleotides line up with TRBD2. J lost 4 bases, V lost 6 bases, and 7 bases had no gene match. This CDR3 spans 15 amino acids. Germline CDR1 is MNHEY and CDR2 is SVGAGI. This CDR3 reads CASSPTSGPYNEQFF. CDR3 nucleotide sequence: TGTGCCAGCAGCCCGACTAGCGGCCCTTACAATGAGCAGTTCTTC.

DNA of the CDR3: TGTGCCAGCAGCTTAGAAAGCGGGAGATCAGGCGAGCAGTACTTC. Amino acid sequence: CASSLESGRSGEQYF. V gene TRBV7-2 combines with J gene TRBJ2-7, with 8 bases aligning to TRBD2. CDR3 length: 15 amino acids. Per the germline V gene, CDR1 is SGHTA and CDR2 is FQGNSA. The trim removed 1 base at V and 6 bases at J, leaving 8 bases unmatched.

The chain is built from TRBV7-2 and TRBJ2-1, with D possibly TRBD1 on 6 matching bases. CDR3 length equals 14 residues. Germline V gene sequence: CDR1 SGHTA, CDR2 FQGNSA. Trimming removed 6 bases at V and 8 bases at J, with 17 bases between. CDR3 in amino acids: CASSSSYRVDEQFF. Written as DNA, the CDR3 is TGTGCCAGCAGTTCATCATACAGGGTCGATGAGCAGTTCTTC. The full variable domain, completed using reference TRBV7-2 and TRBJ2-1, is GAGVSQSPSNKVTEKGKDVELRCDPISGHTALYWYRQSLGQGLEFLIYFQGNSAPDKSGLPSDRFSAERTGGSVSTLTIQRTQQEDSAVYLCASSSSYRVDEQFFGPGTRLTVL.

The V call is TRBV6-5, the J call TRBJ1-5, with D maybe TRBD1 (5 bases). The CDR3 consists of 14 residues. The V and J ends lost 6 bases and 6 bases respectively, with 15 bases between them. CDR1 is MNHEY and CDR2 is SVGAGI in the germline V gene. The CDR3 loop is CASRFREESQPQHF. The CDR3 bases are TGTGCCAGCAGATTCAGGGAGGAGAGTCAGCCCCAGCATTTT.

The rearrangement links TRBV15 to TRBJ2-3; possibly TRBD1 for D (6 bases). The CDR3 runs to 14 residues. Trimming left V 0 bases short and J 4 bases short, with 8 bases between. Germline loops: CDR1 LNHNV, CDR2 YYDKDF (reference sequence). CDR3 nucleotides: TGTGCCACCAGCAGAGATCAGGGGCCAGATACGCAGTATTTT. Its translation: CATSRDQGPDTQYF.

The chain couples TRBV7-9 to TRBJ1-2; 9 nucleotides line up with TRBD1. The CDR3 covers 15 residues. V lost 6 bases to trimming and J lost 5 bases; unmatched junction nucleotides: 10. Germline loops: CDR1 SEHNR, CDR2 FQNEAQ (reference sequence). CDR3 in amino acids: CASSNRGRDLYGYTF. The CDR3 nucleotides are TGTGCCAGCAGTAACAGGGGGCGCGACCTATATGGCTACACCTTC.

This clone has just one count. This sequence joins TRBV5-5 and TRBJ1-2; D gene unclear. Trimming cost V 0 bases and J 4 bases, with 7 bases left between them. CDR1 and CDR2 (germline): SGHKS, YYEKEE (reference sequence). The CDR3 runs to 13 residues. The DNA for the CDR3 is TGTGCCAGCAGCTTGGAACAGACCTATGGCTACACCTTC. It codes for CASSLEQTYGYTF.

This sequence joins TRBV7-9 and TRBJ1-2; TRBD1 aligns across 9 bases. The V and J ends lost 5 bases and 2 bases, in that order; junction bases with no gene match: 9. Germline V gives CDR1 SEHNR, CDR2 FQNEAQ (reference sequence). The CDR3 is 16 amino acids. CDR3 sequence: CASSGQGPRLNYGYTF. CDR3 in DNA: TGTGCCAGCAGCGGACAGGGGCCGAGATTAAACTATGGCTACACCTTC. The full variable domain, rest sourced from reference TRBV7-9 and TRBJ1-2, is DTGVSQNPRHKITKRGQNVTFRCDPISEHNRLYWYRQTLGQGPEFLTYFQNEAQLEKSRLLSDRFSAERPKGSFSTLEIQRTEQGDSAMYLCASSGQGPRLNYGYTFGSGTRLTVV.

This chain uses TRBV6-1 with TRBJ1-4; 7 bases fit TRBD1. Trimming took 7 bases from V and 0 from J; bases not matched to a gene: 2. The CDR3 is 14 residues long. Germline CDR1 and CDR2: MNHNS and SASEGT. The CDR3 loop reads CASITGATNEKLFF. The CDR3 DNA reads as TGTGCCAGCATTACAGGGGCAACTAATGAAAAACTGTTTTTT.

V usage is TRBV6-6 and J usage is TRBJ1-5, with D possibly being TRBD1 (6 bases). Germline loops: CDR1 MNHNY, CDR2 SVGAGI (reference sequence). CDR3 length equals 14 residues. V was pared by 6 bases and J by 0 bases, with 9 bases between. The CDR3 here is CASSQGYSNQPQHF. DNA of the CDR3: TGTGCCAGCAGCCAGGGGTATAGCAATCAGCCCCAGCATTTT.

This clone is a singleton in its sample. The J gene is TRBJ2-7, the V gene TRBV11-3, with D unclear. Looked up from germline, CDR1 is SGHNT and CDR2 is YENEEA. The CDR3 consists of 16 residues. V was pared by 4 bases and J by 7 bases, with 23 bases between. This CDR3 is CASSSVDTARPTEQYF. In nucleotides, the CDR3 is TGTGCCAGCAGCTCCGTAGACACAGCCAGGCCTACGGAGCAGTACTTC. Filled out from reference TRBV11-3 and TRBJ2-7, the complete variable domain reads EAGVVQSPRYKIIEKKQPVAFWCNPISGHNTLYWYLQNLGQGPELLIRYENEEAVDDSQLPKDRFSAERLKGVDSTLKIQPAELGDSAVYLCASSSVDTARPTEQYFGPGTRLTVT.

Only a few counts were recorded for this clone. This chain uses TRBV25-1 with TRBJ2-3, with a tentative D call TRBD2 (6 bases). This CDR3 has 15 residues. Trimming removed 3 bases from V and 2 bases from J, with 12 bases in between. CDR1 is MGHDK and CDR2 is SYGVNS in the germline V gene. CDR3 coding DNA: TGTGCCAGCAGTGATTGGGGGGTCCCCACAGATACGCAGTATTTT. The encoded protein is CASSDWGVPTDTQYF.

The chain's CDR3 is CAWRAGLGVLGYEQYF. The CDR3 coding sequence is TGTGCCTGGAGGGCGGGACTGGGGGTTCTGGGCTACGAGCAGTACTTC. V is TRBV30 and J is TRBJ2-7; weak D call: TRBD2 (6 bases). Germline CDR1 reads GTSNPN; CDR2 reads SVGIG (reference sequence). CDR3 length equals 16 residues. The V end lost 3 bases, the J end lost 3 bases, and 21 bases lay between the germline ends.

The chain recombines TRBV5-4 with TRBJ2-2; D is ambiguous. Trimming took off 0 bases at V and 0 bases at J, with 3 bases between the two ends. The germline CDR1 and CDR2 sequences are SGHNT and YYREEE (reference sequence). The CDR3 spans 14 residues. This chain's CDR3 is CASSLAANTGELFF. In DNA, the CDR3 is TGTGCCAGCAGCTTGGCTGCGAACACCGGGGAGCTGTTTTTT.

The genes are TRBV19 and TRBJ2-7; 9 bases line up with TRBD1. CDR1 LNHDA and CDR2 SQIVND come from the germline V gene (reference sequence). The trim removed 9 bases at V and 4 bases at J, leaving 7 bases unmatched. CDR3 length: 13 residues. CDR3 DNA: TGTGCCAGCAGCCGACAGGGGGGTTACGAGCAGTACTTC. Protein sequence: CASSRQGGYEQYF.

This chain uses TRBV25-1 with TRBJ1-1; no firm D call. The CDR3 runs 14 residues. The V gene lost 3 bases and the J gene lost 1 base, with 9 bases spanning the gap. The germline CDR1 and CDR2 sequences are MGHDK and SYGVNS. In DNA form, the CDR3 reads TGTGCCAGCAGTGAGTCTAAGCAGAACACTGAAGCTTTCTTT. Amino acids: CASSESKQNTEAFF.

This chain connects TRBV9 to TRBJ2-7, with TRBD2 matching over 8 bases. Germline V gene data show CDR1 as SGDLS and CDR2 as YYNGEE. The CDR3 totals 15 residues. V lost 7 bases and J lost 6; bases outside the gene matches: 15. The CDR3 region is CASSGGGRLSGEQYF. The CDR3 DNA reads as TGTGCCAGCTCCGGCGGGGGGAGGCTTTCAGGCGAGCAGTACTTC. The full variable domain, completed using reference TRBV9 and TRBJ2-7, is DSGVTQTPKHLITATGQRVTLRCSPRSGDLSVYWYQQSLDQGLQFLIQYYNGEERAKGNILERFSAQQFPDLHSELNLSSLELGDSALYFCASSGGGRLSGEQYFGPGTRLTVT.

The chain combines TRBV19 with TRBJ2-7; D perhaps matches TRBD2 (6 bases). Germline V gene data show CDR1 as LNHDA and CDR2 as SQIVND (reference sequence). The CDR3 has 15 residues. V lost 2 bases and J lost 4, with 15 bases in between. For the CDR3, the DNA is TGTGCCAGTAGTATATTGGCGGGAACTTTATACGAGCAGTACTTC. Amino acids: CASSILAGTLYEQYF.

This clone was counted a few times. The V and J genes are TRBV6-1 and TRBJ2-3; tentatively, D is TRBD2 (5 bases). CDR1 is MNHNS, CDR2 SASEGT, per germline. Trimming took 4 bases from V and 4 from J, leaving 21 bases between them. This CDR3 spans 17 amino acids. CDR3 bases: TGTGCCAGCAGTGCCTCCCCCGGGGAGCCTCGGGCAGATACGCAGTATTTT. Translation gives CASSASPGEPRADTQYF.

J is TRBJ2-7 and V is TRBV5-1, with D possibly TRBD1 on 6 matching bases. Trimming removed 0 bases from V and 5 bases from J, with 21 bases in between. CDR1 SGHRS and CDR2 YFSETQ come from the germline V gene. This CDR3 has 17 residues. The CDR3, as DNA: TGCGCCAGCAGCTTGGCGGGACACGGTGATCTAATTAACGAGCAGTACTTC. Amino acids: CASSLAGHGDLINEQYF.

This clone occurred a few times. The rearrangement joins TRBV5-1 to TRBJ1-1; weak D call: TRBD1 (6 bases). Trimming took 3 bases from V and 6 from J, leaving 12 bases between them. In germline, CDR1 is SGHRS, CDR2 YFSETQ. The CDR3 contains 13 residues. The CDR3 spells CASSSHRVAEAFF. CDR3 in DNA: TGCGCCAGCAGCTCCCACAGGGTCGCTGAAGCTTTCTTT.

This sequence joins TRBV13 and TRBJ1-1; D may be TRBD1 (5 bases). This CDR3 region has 13 residues. V was trimmed by 0 bases and J by 5 bases, leaving 7 bases between them. From germline, CDR1 is PRHDT and CDR2 FYEKMQ (reference sequence). The CDR3 DNA sequence: TGTGCCAGCAGCTTAGGGACAGTAACTGAAGCTTTCTTT. It encodes CASSLGTVTEAFF.

A note on this clone: Sequence at one end of the junction differs from germline and may be a read error. Other nucleotide sequences in the sample specify the same CDR3. The chain recombines TRBV7-8 with TRBJ1-5; TRBD1 might be the D (6 bases). The CDR3 runs to 16 residues. Germline V gives CDR1 SGHVS, CDR2 FQNEAQ. CDR3 nucleotides: TGTGCCAGCAGCCTTGGACAGCAGAATAGCAATCAGCCCCAGCACTTT. Translating it yields CASSLGQQNSNQPQHF.